This T cell receptor beta chain was observed in a study of technical replicates of blood from a few donors. The germline V gene has CDR1 SGDLS and CDR2 YYNGEE. This CDR3 is 13 amino acids long. Trimming stripped 0 bases from V and 9 bases from J, with 10 bases between. Profiling relied on immunoSEQ multiplex PCR, and the TCRdb table lists in-frame clones only, not all of them. Found here are more than 75,000 clones, over 90% of them singletons; the top ten hold about 0.36%. The sample was T cells isolated from PBMCs. The clonotype originates from a human donor in good health. The chain has TRBV9 and TRBJ1-5, with unresolved D. The CDR3 DNA reads TGTGCCAGCAGCGTAGCGACGGGAAGGCCCCAGCATTTT. Translated, it gives CASSVATGRPQHF.